One and the same sample provided the 12 T cell receptor beta chains below, sequenced in a study of cytomegalovirus exposure and HLA in healthy donors. The PCR had 60 Vbeta and 13 Jbeta primers. Using immunoSEQ multiplex PCR, the repertoire was profiled, and TCRdb retains in-frame clones only, with some absent. The ten top clones account for roughly 6.6%, within a sample of roughly 120,000 clones. The specimen was PBMCs. Receptors originate from a man aged 40-49 years in good health and CMV-seropositive.

The chain couples TRBV5-4 to TRBJ1-2; weak D call: TRBD1 (6 bases). The CDR3 is made up of 13 amino acids. V lost 4 bases, J lost 2 bases, and 9 bases lay in between. Germline-derived CDR1 and CDR2 are SGHNT and YYREEE (reference sequence). This CDR3 reads CASSLDRNYGYTF. For the CDR3, the DNA is TGTGCCAGCAGCCTGGACAGAAACTATGGCTACACCTTC.

The chain combines TRBV27 with TRBJ1-5; 8 nucleotides agree with TRBD1. Germline CDR1 MNHEY, CDR2 SMNVEV (reference sequence). This CDR3 is built from 15 residues. Unmatched junction bases numbered 9, after V lost 5 bases and J lost 6 bases. CDR3 sequence (DNA): TGTGCCAGCAGTCCAGGACAGGGAGGAGGTCAGCCCCAGCATTTT. Protein: CASSPGQGGGQPQHF.

The rearrangement joins TRBV4-3 to TRBJ2-1, with 8 nucleotides matching TRBD2. Germline V gene sequence: CDR1 LGHNA, CDR2 YSLEER. Trimming removed 0 bases from V and 3 bases from J; junction bases left unmatched: 4. This CDR3 is 16 amino acids long. As DNA, the CDR3 is TGCGCCAGCAGCCAAGAAGGGACTAGAGGCTACAATGAGCAGTTCTTC. It yields the protein CASSQEGTRGYNEQFF.

The chain employs TRBV20-1 and TRBJ2-7, with unresolved D. The CDR3 has 11 amino acids. Germline CDR1 and CDR2: DFQATT and SNEGSKA (reference sequence). Trimming shortened V by 3 bases and J by 5 bases, and 8 bases separated the two germline ends. The CDR3 region is CSASPRNEQYF. CDR3 DNA sequence: TGCAGTGCTAGCCCTAGGAACGAGCAGTACTTC.

The gene calls are TRBV6-6 and TRBJ1-2; D is perhaps TRBD1 (5 bases). CDR1 and CDR2 (germline): MNHNY, SVGAGI (reference sequence). V lost 0 bases to trimming and J lost 7 bases, with 15 bases between them. The length of the CDR3 is 15 residues. DNA of the CDR3: TGTGCCAGCAGTTACTCGACGGAAGGGGCGGCTGGCTACACCTTC. Its translation is CASSYSTEGAAGYTF.

V usage is TRBV10-3 and J usage is TRBJ2-7, with TRBD1 matching 11 bases. Germline V CDR1 and CDR2: ENHRY, SYGVKD. Trimming took 6 bases from V and 7 from J; bases not matched to a gene: 8. This CDR3 comprises 14 residues. CDR3 protein: CAISADRGQREQYF. CDR3 nucleotide sequence: TGTGCCATCAGCGCGGACAGGGGGCAGCGGGAGCAGTACTTC.

J is TRBJ2-5 and V is TRBV14; no reliable D call. CDR1 and CDR2 from the germline V gene are SGHDN and FVKESK. Between the trimmed V and J ends, which lost 1 base and 5 bases, there was a span of 5 bases. The CDR3 length is 12 residues. The CDR3 nucleotides are TGTGCCAGCAGCCAAGTCCTGGAGACCCAGTACTTC. Translated, it gives CASSQVLETQYF.

The gene calls are TRBV27 and TRBJ2-3; TRBD1 aligns across 8 bases. The CDR3 is made up of 15 amino acids. Trimming cost V 8 bases and J 1 base; bases outside gene matches: 8. Looked up from germline, CDR1 is MNHEY and CDR2 is SMNVEV (reference sequence). This chain's CDR3 is CASAYTGGRTDTQYF. In DNA, the CDR3 is TGTGCCAGCGCGTACACAGGGGGACGCACAGATACGCAGTATTTT.

Points on this clone: The junction and the germline gene differ at one end; a read error may be behind it. The chain uses TRBV30 and TRBJ2-6; D is possibly TRBD1 (5 bases). CDR3 size: 15 residues. The germline CDR1 and CDR2 sequences are GTSNPN and SVGIG (reference sequence). The CDR3 coding sequence is TGTGCCTGGAGTGTAGTCTCATCTGGGGCCAACGTCCTGGCTTTC. This encodes CAWSVVSSGANVLAF.

The chain employs TRBV13 and TRBJ2-2; 8 positions match TRBD1. Germline V gene sequence: CDR1 PRHDT, CDR2 FYEKMQ (reference sequence). V lost 5 bases, J lost 3 bases, and 8 bases stayed unmatched. The CDR3 has 16 amino acids. CDR3 region: CASSPRQGPHTGELFF. CDR3 coding DNA: TGTGCCAGCAGCCCCCGACAGGGGCCCCACACCGGGGAGCTGTTTTTT.

The chain recombines TRBV6-5 with TRBJ1-6; TRBD1 matches at 9 bases. With 4 bases clipped from V and 8 bases from J, the junction kept 6 bases outside the gene matches. Germline values: CDR1 MNHEY, CDR2 SVGAGI. The length of the CDR3 is 15 residues. CDR3 DNA sequence: TGTGCCAGCAGTTGGGCGGGACAGGGCGATTCACCCCTCCACTTT. This codes for CASSWAGQGDSPLHF.

The gene calls are TRBV9 and TRBJ2-7, with D tentatively TRBD1 (6 bases). Trimming took off 2 bases at V and 2 bases at J, with 11 bases between the two ends. This CDR3 is built from 14 residues. From germline, CDR1 is SGDLS and CDR2 YYNGEE. The CDR3 DNA follows: TGTGCCAGCAGCGTCGGACAGAATGCCTACGAGCAGTACTTC. It is translated as CASSVGQNAYEQYF.